Presented here are 21 T cell receptor beta chains from one specimen sequenced in a study of prognosis after radiotherapy for stage I lung cancer. Amplification of TCR beta CDR3 from genomic DNA used two-round multiplex PCR. Primers targeting each individual TRBV and TRBJ gene were applied in first-round PCR. MiXCR, run by TCRdb on the multiplex PCR reads, gives a single entry per CDR3 protein. The table records about 16,000 distinct CDR3 sequences, roughly 30% of them present only once. The sequencing used PBMCs, collected before or after stereotactic body radiation therapy (not recorded which). The origin of the receptors is a donor of 50 years or more with non-small cell lung cancer.

The V call is TRBV6-4, the J call TRBJ2-7; D gene ambiguous. Trimming pared 3 bases from V and 3 bases from J, leaving 21 bases between. Germline values: CDR1 MRHNA, CDR2 SNTAGT. There are 17 residues in the CDR3. This CDR3 is CASSEPSGRSTFYEQYF. Here the CDR3 DNA reads TGTGCCAGCAGTGAACCCTCTGGACGGTCGACCTTCTACGAGCAGTACTTC.

This clonotype was observed many times. V and J are TRBV3-1 and TRBJ1-2; TRBD1 matches 8 bases. Germline CDR1 and CDR2: LGHDT and YNNKEL (reference sequence). After removal of 2 bases from V and 8 bases from J, the junction contained 13 bases not matched to a gene. This CDR3 comprises 16 residues. The DNA for the CDR3 is TGTGCCAGCAGCCAACAAGTTCGCCGACAGGGGACCGGCTACACCTTC. This translates into CASSQQVRRQGTGYTF. The full variable domain, with the rest looked up from reference TRBV3-1 and TRBJ1-2, is DTAVSQTPKYLVTQMGNDKSIKCEQNLGHDTMYWYKQDSKKFLKIMFSYNNKELIINETVPNRFSPKSPDKAHLNLHINSLELGDSAVYFCASSQQVRRQGTGYTFGSGTRLTVV.

As to this clonotype: Only one base separates this from a far larger clonotype, so it likely reflects a read error. The chain links TRBV6-5 to TRBJ2-1, with a weak D call TRBD2 (5 bases). Germline V gives CDR1 MNHEY, CDR2 SVGAGI. CDR3 length: 12 amino acids. The CDR3 DNA follows: TGTTCCAGCACGAGCGCGGGCGATGAGCAGTTCTTC. It yields the protein CSSTSAGDEQFF.

This sequence joins TRBV5-1 and TRBJ1-4, with unresolved D. Germline CDR1 SGHRS, CDR2 YFSETQ. The CDR3 totals 15 residues. Trimming removed 4 bases from V and 7 bases from J, with 17 bases in between. The CDR3 spells CASSAGGVSGEKLFF. The CDR3 DNA sequence: TGCGCCAGCAGCGCTGGTGGGGTATCTGGTGAAAAACTGTTTTTT.

This clonotype occurred many times. The rearrangement joins TRBV7-8 to TRBJ2-4; D is ambiguous. Germline-derived CDR1 and CDR2 are SGHVS and FQNEAQ. The CDR3 extends over 15 amino acids. V lost 5 bases and J 1 base, leaving 12 bases between the germline ends. CDR3 sequence reads: CASSPLPGAKNIQYF. Written as DNA, the CDR3 is TGTGCCAGCAGCCCTCTACCGGGTGCCAAAAACATTCAGTACTTC.

This clonotype came up many times. The chain links TRBV12-3 or TRBV12-4 to TRBJ1-3; D call uncertain. The V gene lost 6 bases and the J gene lost 0 bases, with 9 bases spanning the gap. This CDR3 is 14 amino acids long. This CDR3 is CASRTDPSGNTIYF. CDR3 DNA: TGTGCCAGCAGAACAGACCCCTCTGGAAACACCATATATTTT.

This clonotype was counted a single time. The junction departs from germline at one end; a sequencing error may be responsible. J is TRBJ2-3 and V is TRBV25-1; 8 bases line up with TRBD1. Germline V gives CDR1 MGHDK, CDR2 SYGVNS. The CDR3 covers 14 residues. CDR3: CASSVQGDTDTQYF. CDR3 DNA: TGTGCCAGCAGCGTACAGGGGGACACAGACACGCAGTATTTT.

This clonotype was recorded at least ten times. This chain links TRBV27 with TRBJ2-5, with 7 bases lining up with TRBD2. The CDR3 is 15 residues long. V lost 3 bases and J lost 0; bases outside the gene matches: 4. CDR1 is MNHEY and CDR2 is SMNVEV in the germline V gene (reference sequence). The DNA of the CDR3 is TGTGCCAGCAGTTTCCTAGCGGAGTACCAAGAGACCCAGTACTTC. It specifies CASSFLAEYQETQYF.

Of note for this clonotype: This may be a read error: a much more frequent sequence differs by one nucleotide. This chain connects TRBV3-1 to TRBJ1-2; TRBD1 is a possible D gene (5 bases). The CDR3 totals 17 residues. Germline V CDR1 and CDR2: LGHDT, YNNKEL (reference sequence). DNA of the CDR3: TGTGCCTGCAGCCAAGATTTAGGACAAGGGCTTGACTATGGCTACACCTTC. The encoded protein is CACSQDLGQGLDYGYTF.

This clonotype has ten or more counts. The chain couples TRBV19 to TRBJ1-3; D not certain. Between the trimmed V and J ends, which lost 3 bases and 0 bases, there was a span of 12 bases. Looked up from germline, CDR1 is LNHDA and CDR2 is SQIVND (reference sequence). The CDR3 consists of 16 residues. This CDR3 is CASSIQMARSGNTIYF. The CDR3 bases are TGTGCCAGTAGTATTCAAATGGCGCGCTCTGGAAACACCATATATTTT.

This clonotype was observed at least ten times. The chain uses TRBV6-1 and TRBJ2-7, with 10 bases identical to TRBD1. The CDR3 extends over 14 amino acids. The trim removed 3 bases at V and 1 base at J, leaving 0 bases unmatched. The V gene's germline CDR1 is MNHNS and CDR2 SASEGT. Written as DNA, the CDR3 is TGTGCCAGCAGTGAGGACAGGGGGTCCTACGAGCAGTACTTC. Translated: CASSEDRGSYEQYF.

In the case of this clonotype: With a far larger clone one base away, a read error is the likely cause. The gene calls are TRBV6-4 and TRBJ2-7, with 8 bases fitting TRBD2. The CDR3 spans 15 residues. Trimming removed 7 bases from V and 5 bases from J; junction bases left unmatched: 13. CDR1 and CDR2 (germline): MRHNA, SNTAGT. This CDR3 reads CASTAGAGVINEQYF. CDR3 sequence (DNA): TGTGCCAGCACGGCGGGAGCGGGAGTGATCAACGAGCAGTACTTC.

About this clonotype: One base separates it from a far larger clone, so it is likely a read error. This chain links TRBV30 with TRBJ2-7, with D hard to call. The V gene's germline CDR1 is GTSNPN and CDR2 SVGIG (reference sequence). The CDR3 spans 12 residues. Between the trimmed V and J ends, which lost 5 bases and 7 bases, there was a span of 15 bases. As DNA, the CDR3 is TGTGCCTGGGGTGATCTTGGTGGTGAGCAGTACTTC. The encoded protein is CAWGDLGGEQYF.

Worth noting for this clonotype: This likely stems from a read error, as it lies one base from a far larger clone. Likely a read error: the CDR3 ends without its conserved phenylalanine or tryptophan. The CDR3 region is CASSVRGSNEKLFL. The DNA for the CDR3 is TGTGCCAGCAGTGTACGGGGGTCTAATGAAAAACTGTTTCTT. The chain links TRBV6-4 to TRBJ1-4, with a weak D call TRBD1 (5 bases). Trimming took off 4 bases at V and 3 bases at J, with 9 bases between the two ends. This CDR3 has 14 amino acids. Germline V gene sequence: CDR1 MRHNA, CDR2 SNTAGT.

Relative to its sample, this clonotype is hyperexpanded (1% or more). This sequence joins TRBV20-1 and TRBJ1-5; unclear D gene. Germline assignment: CDR1 DFQATT and CDR2 SNEGSKA (reference sequence). The germline V and J ends were trimmed by 0 bases and 7 bases, with 10 bases remaining between them. This CDR3 is 13 amino acids long. As DNA, the CDR3 is TGCAGTGCTAGAGATCTCGTTGGGCAGCCCCAGCATTTT. This codes for CSARDLVGQPQHF.

The sample holds many counts of this clonotype. The chain joins TRBV5-1 to TRBJ2-7; 7 bases line up with TRBD2. The germline V gene has CDR1 SGHRS and CDR2 YFSETQ. The CDR3 loop spans 16 amino acids. The V segment lost 3 bases and the J segment 2 bases; nucleotides outside the gene matches: 11. CDR3 loop: CASSSRTSPSTYEQYF. Here the CDR3 DNA reads TGCGCCAGCAGCTCCAGGACTAGTCCCTCCACCTACGAGCAGTACTTC.

This clonotype was recorded at least ten times. The rearrangement uses TRBV7-9 and TRBJ2-7; possible D gene TRBD2, 5 bases. Germline V gene lookup returns CDR1 SEHNR and CDR2 FQNEAQ (reference sequence). CDR3 length: 15 residues. Trimming took off 5 bases at V and 6 bases at J, with 20 bases between the two ends. As DNA, the CDR3 is TGTGCCAGCAGCCGAACAACAGACGGGATCGGCGAGCAGTACTTC. Protein sequence: CASSRTTDGIGEQYF. The variable domain in full, with the rest retrieved from reference TRBV7-9 and TRBJ2-7, is DTGVSQNPRHKITKRGQNVTFRCDPISEHNRLYWYRQTLGQGPEFLTYFQNEAQLEKSRLLSDRFSAERPKGSFSTLEIQRTEQGDSAMYLCASSRTTDGIGEQYFGPGTRLTVT.

This clonotype was recorded at least ten times. The chain carries TRBV4-1 and TRBJ1-2, with D uncertain. Trimming removed 4 bases from V and 4 bases from J, with 13 bases in between. Per germline, CDR1 MGHRA and CDR2 YSYEKL. The CDR3 consists of 14 residues. CDR3 amino acids: CASSPPTLGYGYTF. CDR3 coding DNA: TGCGCCAGCAGCCCGCCCACCTTGGGCTATGGCTACACCTTC.

A word on this clonotype: This likely reflects a read error, since a far larger clone is one base away. The chain uses TRBV6-2 or TRBV6-3 and TRBJ2-5, with D perhaps being TRBD1 or TRBD2 (5 bases each). The CDR3 contains 13 residues. Germline CDR1 MNHEY, CDR2 SVGEGT. CDR3 bases: TGTGCCAGCAGTGACTCGCAAGGGGAGACCAAGTACTTC. This gives the protein CASSDSQGETKYF.

This clonotype was observed at least ten times. V and J are TRBV2 and TRBJ1-1; no firm D call. The V end was cut by 9 bases, the J end by 6 bases, with 17 bases between. Germline V CDR1 and CDR2: SNHLY, FYNNEI. The CDR3 length is 13 residues. The CDR3 DNA is TGTGCCAGTGAGACCCCTCCGGAGCCTGAAGCTTTCTTT. Protein sequence: CASETPPEPEAFF.

This clonotype has at least ten counts. The chain couples TRBV30 to TRBJ2-5, with TRBD2 matching over 8 bases. V lost 1 base to trimming and J lost 5 bases; unmatched junction nucleotides: 3. Per the germline V gene, CDR1 is GTSNPN and CDR2 is SVGIG (reference sequence). This CDR3 is 13 amino acids long. The CDR3 coding sequence is TGTGCCTGGAGTGCGGGACTAGTGGAGACCCAGTACTTC. It translates to CAWSAGLVETQYF.